Listed below are T cell receptor beta chains from one sample, sequenced in a study of blood T cell repertoires in COVID-19. The method was immunoSEQ multiplex PCR; TCRdb's version includes in-frame clones alone and lacks a portion of them. The data show roughly 70,000 clones, about 90% seen once. Sequencing input: peripheral blood. These receptors were obtained from a man aged 50 or older with COVID-19, enrolled during active disease. CDR3s include the opening cysteine and the closing phenylalanine or tryptophan. D genes are given only for firm matches. The size of a clone is reported for some rows only, either as once, few or many, or as a class for expanded clones.

14	-	-	TRBJ2-7	TRBV19	CASSLAGGSYEQYF	TGTGCCAGTAGTTTGGCAGGAGGCTCCTACGAGCAGTACTTC
19	-	TRBD2	TRBJ2-5	TRBV7-9	CASSLFPPRGRGLQETQYF	TGTGCCAGCAGCTTATTCCCCCCCCGCGGGAGGGGGTTACAAGAGACCCAGTACTTC
17	once	TRBD1	TRBJ2-1	TRBV7-2	CASSLATTGQGVNEQFF	TGTGCCAGCAGCTTAGCCACCACGGGACAGGGGGTAAATGAGCAGTTCTTC
15	-	-	TRBJ2-5	TRBV4-1	CASSQDPREQKTQYF	TGCGCCAGCAGCCAAGATCCACGGGAACAAAAGACCCAGTACTTC
15	once	TRBD1	TRBJ2-7	TRBV7-2	CASSPSRDRSYEQYF	TGTGCCAGCAGCCCTAGCCGGGACAGGTCCTACGAGCAGTACTTC
15	-	-	TRBJ2-3	TRBV5-1	CASSLSAAHTDTQYF	TGCGCCAGCAGCTTAAGCGCCGCACACACAGATACGCAGTATTTT
13	-	TRBD1	TRBJ1-5	TRBV19	CASNRGGYQPQHF	TGTGCCAGTAACAGGGGGGGGTATCAGCCCCAGCATTTT
16	-	-	TRBJ1-4	TRBV5-1	CASSLAWESGYGKLFF	TGCGCCAGCAGCTTGGCCTGGGAGTCGGGGTATGGAAAACTGTTTTTT
13	-	-	TRBJ2-1	TRBV13	CASSLMYYNEQFF	TGTGCCAGCAGCTTAATGTACTACAATGAGCAGTTCTTC
15	few	-	TRBJ1-6	TRBV6-5	CASSPGDRYNSPLHF	TGTGCCAGCAGTCCGGGCGACAGATATAATTCACCCCTCCACTTT
13	-	TRBD1	TRBJ1-2	TRBV29-1	CSAGQGAVYGYTF	TGCAGCGCAGGACAGGGGGCTGTCTATGGCTACACCTTC
14	-	-	TRBJ2-2	TRBV9	CASGEAANTGELFF	TGTGCCAGCGGGGAGGCCGCGAACACCGGGGAGCTGTTTTTT
15	once	TRBD1	TRBJ1-2	TRBV11-2	CASSPWTGTGYGYTF	TGTGCCAGCAGCCCATGGACAGGGACGGGGTATGGCTACACCTTC
11	-	-	TRBJ2-7	TRBV12-3/TRBV12-4	CASSSRREQYF	TGTGCCAGCAGTTCACGTCGGGAGCAGTACTTC
15	-	-	TRBJ2-5	TRBV6-6	CASSGLTPRRETQYF	TGTGCCAGCAGTGGACTCACTCCTCGGAGGGAGACCCAGTACTTC
12	-	-	TRBJ2-7	TRBV7-2	CASSLLPYEQYF	TGTGCCAGCAGCCTCCTCCCCTACGAGCAGTACTTC
15	-	-	TRBJ2-7	TRBV6-2/TRBV6-3	CASSYSIQGTYEQYF	TGTGCCAGCAGTTACTCGATTCAGGGAACCTACGAGCAGTACTTC
15	-	-	TRBJ2-1	TRBV4-1	CASSQDVAGHNEQFF	TGCGCCAGCAGCCAAGATGTGGCGGGACACAATGAGCAGTTCTTC
15	-	TRBD2	TRBJ2-3	TRBV15	CASGSLAGGADTQYF	TGTGCCTCCGGATCACTAGCGGGAGGGGCAGATACGCAGTATTTT
17	-	TRBD1	TRBJ2-1	TRBV5-5	CASSLIGTGGGYNEQFF	TGTGCCAGCAGCCTCATCGGGACAGGGGGCGGGTACAATGAGCAGTTCTTC
15	-	-	TRBJ2-1	TRBV5-4	CANLTGTRVYNEQFF	TGTGCCAACTTGACAGGAACTCGGGTATACAATGAGCAGTTCTTC
14	-	-	TRBJ2-7	TRBV7-9	CASSPEGGSYEQYF	TGTGCCAGCAGCCCCGAGGGGGGGAGCTACGAGCAGTACTTC
18	-	-	TRBJ2-3	TRBV7-9	CASSLGHPRGVSTDTQYF	TGTGCCAGCAGCTTAGGGCACCCCCGGGGAGTCAGCACAGATACGCAGTATTTT
15	-	-	TRBJ1-5	TRBV19	CASRRGRNSNQPQHF	TGTGCCAGTAGAAGGGGTCGAAATAGCAATCAGCCCCAGCATTTT
14	-	-	TRBJ1-5	TRBV7-9	CASSAAYSNQPQHF	TGTGCCAGCAGCGCGGCGTATAGCAATCAGCCCCAGCATTTT
11	-	-	TRBJ2-2	TRBV20-1	CSAQGSGELFF	TGCAGTGCACAGGGCTCCGGGGAGCTGTTTTTT
15	-	-	TRBJ1-4	TRBV27	CASNISGRRGEKLFF	TGTGCCAGCAACATCAGTGGCCGGCGGGGTGAAAAACTGTTTTTT
17	-	TRBD1	TRBJ1-6	TRBV2	CASRYGQGLSYNSPLHF	TGTGCCAGCAGATACGGACAGGGGCTTTCCTATAATTCACCCCTCCACTTT
15	-	TRBD2	TRBJ2-3	TRBV11-2	CASSLVAGGTDTQYF	TGTGCCAGCAGCTTAGTTGCGGGAGGCACAGATACGCAGTATTTT
14	-	-	TRBJ2-1	TRBV9	CASSVVPGNNEQFF	TGTGCCAGCAGCGTAGTCCCCGGGAACAATGAGCAGTTCTTC
15	-	TRBD1	TRBJ2-7	TRBV7-6	CASSLGQGKAYEQYF	TGTGCCAGCAGCCTTGGACAGGGAAAGGCCTACGAGCAGTACTTC
16	-	TRBD2	TRBJ2-3	TRBV9	CASSVGLAGATDTQYF	TGTGCCAGCAGCGTAGGCCTAGCGGGTGCCACAGATACGCAGTATTTT
13	-	TRBD2	TRBJ2-5	TRBV29-1	CSGRTSGRETQYF	TGCAGCGGCCGGACTAGCGGACGAGAGACCCAGTACTTC
16	-	TRBD2	TRBJ2-3	TRBV14	CASSQGGRALTDTQYF	TGTGCCAGCAGCCAAGGCGGGAGGGCCTTGACAGATACGCAGTATTTT
16	-	TRBD1	TRBJ2-7	TRBV27	CASRGTGGAGSYEQYF	TGTGCCAGCAGGGGGACAGGGGGCGCGGGTAGTTACGAGCAGTACTTC
13	-	TRBD1	TRBJ1-3	TRBV7-2	CASSRDRGNTIYF	TGTGCCAGCAGCCGGGACAGGGGAAACACCATATATTTT
10	-	TRBD1	TRBJ1-4	TRBV6-1	CASSEEDRVF	TGTGCCAGCAGTGAAGAGGACAGGGTTTTT
17	-	-	TRBJ1-5	TRBV19	CASSNPAGGPENQPQHF	TGTGCCAGTAGTAATCCTGCGGGAGGCCCGGAGAATCAGCCCCAGCATTTT
19	-	-	TRBJ1-1	TRBV4-1	CASSQDKTGLTLMNTEAFF	TGCGCCAGCAGCCAAGATAAAACAGGCCTTACCCTAATGAACACTGAAGCTTTCTTT
14	-	-	TRBJ1-4	TRBV29-1	CSVAMGGTNEKLFF	TGCAGCGTCGCAATGGGGGGAACTAATGAAAAACTGTTTTTT
13	-	-	TRBJ1-2	TRBV7-9	CASSLLEGDGYTF	TGTGCCAGCAGCTTATTGGAAGGAGATGGCTACACCTTC
14	-	TRBD2	TRBJ2-7	TRBV9	CASSVGAGVYEQYF	TGTGCCAGCAGCGTAGGAGCGGGAGTCTACGAGCAGTACTTC
14	-	-	TRBJ2-7	TRBV5-1	CASSLNIEGYEQYF	TGCGCCAGCAGCTTGAATATAGAGGGCTACGAGCAGTACTTC
17	-	TRBD1	TRBJ1-1	TRBV28	CASSLSGQGALDTEAFF	TGTGCCAGCAGTTTATCAGGACAGGGGGCCCTTGACACTGAAGCTTTCTTT
14	-	TRBD1	TRBJ1-2	TRBV5-4	CASSPRQGVYGYTF	TGTGCCAGCAGCCCGCGACAGGGCGTCTATGGCTACACCTTC
15	-	TRBD1	TRBJ1-5	TRBV5-6	CASSFRQGANQPQHF	TGTGCCAGCAGCTTCAGACAGGGGGCGAATCAGCCCCAGCATTTT
17	-	TRBD1	TRBJ1-4	TRBV5-5	CASSSVSGTGENEKLFF	TGTGCCAGCAGCTCGGTCTCCGGGACAGGGGAAAATGAAAAACTGTTTTTT
14	-	-	TRBJ2-7	TRBV7-3	CASSRGGTVDEQYF	TGTGCCAGCAGCCGCGGGGGGACAGTAGACGAGCAGTACTTC
13	-	-	TRBJ1-3	TRBV25-1	CASSLSSGNTIYF	TGTGCCAGCAGTCTGTCCTCTGGAAACACCATATATTTT
15	-	-	TRBJ1-2	TRBV6-6	CASIYQGSGNYGYTF	TGTGCCAGCATCTACCAGGGGAGCGGAAACTATGGCTACACCTTC
16	-	-	TRBJ1-4	TRBV6-5	CASSYGQTVHNEKLFF	TGTGCCAGCAGTTACGGGCAAACAGTGCATAATGAAAAACTGTTTTTT